The 5 T cell receptor beta chains in this list originate from one sample, sequenced in a study of control samples from healthy donors and cancer patients. The table came from immunoSEQ multiplex PCR; TCRdb's copy has only in-frame clones and leaves some out. The data contain some 28,000 clones, around nine tenths of them singletons. The sequenced sample was PBMCs. These receptor sequences come from a woman aged 35 to 49 with lung cancer.

V gene TRBV11-2 combines with J gene TRBJ2-3, with TRBD2 matching 9 bases. Losses at the gene ends were 5 bases for V and 2 bases for J; bases not matched to a gene: 5. This CDR3 is built from 15 residues. Germline V gene lookup returns CDR1 SGHAT and CDR2 FQNNGV. The chain's CDR3 is CASSPWTSATDTQYF. Written as DNA, the CDR3 is TGTGCCAGCAGCCCCTGGACTAGCGCCACAGATACGCAGTATTTT. Based on the CDR3 plus reference TRBV11-2 and TRBJ2-3, the full variable domain is EAGVAQSPRYKIIEKRQSVAFWCNPISGHATLYWYQQILGQGPKLLIQFQNNGVVDDSQLPKDRFSAERLKGVDSTLKIQPAKLEDSAVYLCASSPWTSATDTQYFGPGTRLTVL.

This clone was picked up one time. The chain links TRBV28 to TRBJ2-3, with 11 bases fitting TRBD2. The germline gives CDR1 MDHEN, CDR2 SYDVKM. Losses at the gene ends were 8 bases for V and 2 bases for J; bases not matched to a gene: 6. The CDR3 is 15 amino acids. CDR3 sequence reads: CASLGTSGTTDTQYF. The CDR3 coding sequence is TGTGCCAGCCTCGGGACTAGCGGAACCACAGATACGCAGTATTTT.

This clone was detected only a few times. J is TRBJ1-4 and V is TRBV10-3; 8 bases align to TRBD1. The CDR3 has 16 amino acids. The V segment lost 3 bases and the J segment 1 base; nucleotides outside the gene matches: 4. Per the germline V gene, CDR1 is ENHRY and CDR2 is SYGVKD. The CDR3 nucleotides are TGTGCCATCAGTGAAGGACAGGGACGAACTAATGAAAAACTGTTTTTT. Protein sequence: CAISEGQGRTNEKLFF.

The chain employs TRBV5-4 and TRBJ1-4, with D unclear. The germline CDR1 and CDR2 sequences are SGHNT and YYREEE (reference sequence). The ends were cut back, 0 bases at V and 7 bases at J, with 19 bases in the middle. The CDR3 is 17 residues long. CDR3 amino acids: CASSLGSGWVRGEKLFF. CDR3 DNA sequence: TGTGCCAGCAGCTTGGGCTCGGGATGGGTACGCGGTGAAAAACTGTTTTTT.

The rearrangement joins TRBV11-3 to TRBJ1-1; D gene ambiguous. The V end was cut by 1 base, the J end by 1 base, with 7 bases between. CDR3 length equals 14 residues. Per the germline V gene, CDR1 is SGHNT and CDR2 is YENEEA. The CDR3 reads CASSLVSGNTEAFF. The CDR3 DNA reads as TGTGCCAGCAGCTTAGTATCCGGGAACACTGAAGCTTTCTTT.